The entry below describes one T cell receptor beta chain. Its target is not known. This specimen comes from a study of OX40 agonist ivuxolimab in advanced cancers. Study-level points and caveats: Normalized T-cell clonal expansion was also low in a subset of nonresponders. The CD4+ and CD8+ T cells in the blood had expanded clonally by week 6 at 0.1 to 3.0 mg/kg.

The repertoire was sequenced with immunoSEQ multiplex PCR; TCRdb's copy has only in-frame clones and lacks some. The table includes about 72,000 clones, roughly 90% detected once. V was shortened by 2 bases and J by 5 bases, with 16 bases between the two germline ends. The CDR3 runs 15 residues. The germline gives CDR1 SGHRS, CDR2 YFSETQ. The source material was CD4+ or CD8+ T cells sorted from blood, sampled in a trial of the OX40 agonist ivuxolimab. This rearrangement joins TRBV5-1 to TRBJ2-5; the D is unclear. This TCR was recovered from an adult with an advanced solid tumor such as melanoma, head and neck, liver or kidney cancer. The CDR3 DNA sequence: TGCGCCAGCAGCTTTTGGGATAGGGTCGGGGAGACCCAGTACTTC. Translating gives CASSFWDRVGETQYF.